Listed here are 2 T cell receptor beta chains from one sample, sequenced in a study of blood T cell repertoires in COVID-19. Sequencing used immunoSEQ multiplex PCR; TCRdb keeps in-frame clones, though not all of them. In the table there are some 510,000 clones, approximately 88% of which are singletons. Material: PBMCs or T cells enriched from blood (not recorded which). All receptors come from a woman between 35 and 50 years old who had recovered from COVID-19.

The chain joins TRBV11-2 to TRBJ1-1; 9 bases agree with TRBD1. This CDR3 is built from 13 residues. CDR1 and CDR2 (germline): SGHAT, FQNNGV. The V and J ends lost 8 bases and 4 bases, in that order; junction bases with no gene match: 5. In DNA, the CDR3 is TGTGCCAGCGGTCCGACAGGGGGCACTGAAGCTTTCTTT. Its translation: CASGPTGGTEAFF. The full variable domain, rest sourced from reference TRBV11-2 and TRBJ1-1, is EAGVAQSPRYKIIEKRQSVAFWCNPISGHATLYWYQQILGQGPKLLIQFQNNGVVDDSQLPKDRFSAERLKGVDSTLKIQPAKLEDSAVYLCASGPTGGTEAFFGQGTRLTVV.

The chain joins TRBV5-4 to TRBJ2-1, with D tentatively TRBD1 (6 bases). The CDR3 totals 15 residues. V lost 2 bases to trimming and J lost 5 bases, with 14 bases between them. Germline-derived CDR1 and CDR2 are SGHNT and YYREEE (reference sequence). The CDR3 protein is CASSLSHTGHNEQFF. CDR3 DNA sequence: TGTGCCAGCAGCTTAAGCCACACAGGGCACAATGAGCAGTTCTTC.